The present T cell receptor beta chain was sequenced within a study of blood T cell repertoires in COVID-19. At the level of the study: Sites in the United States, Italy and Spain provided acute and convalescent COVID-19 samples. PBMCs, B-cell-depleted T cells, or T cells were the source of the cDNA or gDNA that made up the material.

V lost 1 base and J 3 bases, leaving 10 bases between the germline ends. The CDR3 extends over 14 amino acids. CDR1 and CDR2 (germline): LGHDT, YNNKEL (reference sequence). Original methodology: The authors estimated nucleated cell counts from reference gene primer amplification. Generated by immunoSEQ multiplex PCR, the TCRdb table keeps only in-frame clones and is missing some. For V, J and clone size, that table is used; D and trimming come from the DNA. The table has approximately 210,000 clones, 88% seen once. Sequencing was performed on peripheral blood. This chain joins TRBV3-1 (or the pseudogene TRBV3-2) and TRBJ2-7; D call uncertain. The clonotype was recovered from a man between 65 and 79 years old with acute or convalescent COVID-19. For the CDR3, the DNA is TGTGCCAGCAGCCAAGCCAGTGGTCGCTACGAGCAGTACTTC. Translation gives CASSQASGRYEQYF.